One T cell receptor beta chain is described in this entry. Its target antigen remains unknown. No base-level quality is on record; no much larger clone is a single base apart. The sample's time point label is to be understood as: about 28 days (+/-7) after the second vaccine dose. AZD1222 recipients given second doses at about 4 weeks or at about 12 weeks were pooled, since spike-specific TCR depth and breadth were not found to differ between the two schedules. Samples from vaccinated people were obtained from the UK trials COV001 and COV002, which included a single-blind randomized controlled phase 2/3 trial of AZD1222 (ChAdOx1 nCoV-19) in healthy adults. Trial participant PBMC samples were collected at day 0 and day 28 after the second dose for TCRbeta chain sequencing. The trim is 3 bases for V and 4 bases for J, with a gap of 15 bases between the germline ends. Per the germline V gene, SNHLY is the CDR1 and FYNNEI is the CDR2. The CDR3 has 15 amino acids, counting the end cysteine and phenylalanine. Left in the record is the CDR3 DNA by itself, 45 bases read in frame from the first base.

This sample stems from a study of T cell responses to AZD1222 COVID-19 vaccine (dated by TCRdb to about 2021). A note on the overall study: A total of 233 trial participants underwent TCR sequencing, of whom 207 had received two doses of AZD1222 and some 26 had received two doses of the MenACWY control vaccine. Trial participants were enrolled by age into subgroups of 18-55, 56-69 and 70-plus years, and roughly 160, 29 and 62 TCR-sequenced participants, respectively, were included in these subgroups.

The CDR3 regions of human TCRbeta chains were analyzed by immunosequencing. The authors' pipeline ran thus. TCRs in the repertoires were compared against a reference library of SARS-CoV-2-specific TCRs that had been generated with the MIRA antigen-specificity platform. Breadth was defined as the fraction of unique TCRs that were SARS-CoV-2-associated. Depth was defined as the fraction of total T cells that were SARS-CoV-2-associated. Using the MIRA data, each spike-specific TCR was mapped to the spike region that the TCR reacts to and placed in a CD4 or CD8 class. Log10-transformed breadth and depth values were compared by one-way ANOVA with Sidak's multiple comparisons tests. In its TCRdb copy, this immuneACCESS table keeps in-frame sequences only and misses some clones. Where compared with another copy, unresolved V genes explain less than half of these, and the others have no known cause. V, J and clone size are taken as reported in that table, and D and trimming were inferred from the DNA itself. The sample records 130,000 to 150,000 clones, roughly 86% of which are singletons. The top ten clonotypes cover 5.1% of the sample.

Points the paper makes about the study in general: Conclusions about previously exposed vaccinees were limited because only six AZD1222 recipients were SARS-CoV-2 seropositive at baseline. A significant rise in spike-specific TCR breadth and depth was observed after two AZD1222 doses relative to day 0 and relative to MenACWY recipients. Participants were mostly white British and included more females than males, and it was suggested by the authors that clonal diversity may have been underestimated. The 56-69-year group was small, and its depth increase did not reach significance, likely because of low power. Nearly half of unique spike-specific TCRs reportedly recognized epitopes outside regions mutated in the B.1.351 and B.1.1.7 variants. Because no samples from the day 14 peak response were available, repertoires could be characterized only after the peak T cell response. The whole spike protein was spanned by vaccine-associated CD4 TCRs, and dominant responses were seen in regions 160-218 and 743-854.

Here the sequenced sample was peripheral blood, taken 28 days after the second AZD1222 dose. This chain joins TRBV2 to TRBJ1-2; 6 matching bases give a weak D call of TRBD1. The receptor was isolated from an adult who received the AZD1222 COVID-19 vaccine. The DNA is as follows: TGTGCCAGCAGTGAGGGGACACCGAATGCCTATGGCTACACCTTC. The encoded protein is CASSEGTPNAYGYTF.